This T cell receptor (beta chain) is from a study of blood T cells in healthy people across ages. For the second PCR, which ran for 7 to 11 cycles, a sample-barcoded 5' primer and a J-beta primer mix were used. TCRdb reprocessed the 5' RACE reads with MiXCR, giving one entry per CDR3 protein. This table holds about 1,500,000 distinct CDR3 sequences, around two fifths found once. Per germline, CDR1 MNHNY and CDR2 SVGAGI (reference sequence). V was pared by 0 bases and J by 7 bases, with 4 bases of the junction left unmatched. CDR3 length: 14 residues. The chain joins TRBV6-6 to TRBJ1-2; 8 nucleotides match TRBD1. Material: blood. The clonotype comes from a woman between 18 and 29 years old in good health. This CDR3 reads CASSYSDREAGYTF. The CDR3 bases are TGTGCCAGCAGTTACTCGGACAGGGAGGCTGGCTACACCTTC.